These 8 T cell receptor beta chains originate from one sample sequenced in a study of CD4 T cells in relation to SARS-CoV-2 and coronaviruses. The repertoire was sequenced with immunoSEQ multiplex PCR; TCRdb's copy has only in-frame clones and lacks some. Of 41,000 or so clones in the sample, approximately 84% are singletons; the top ten hold roughly 1.2%. No antigen has been assigned to these receptors. Specimen: naive CD4+ T cells from PBMCs, cultured in vitro. Noted subset: naive CD4+ T cells isolated by negative enrichment. Source of these receptors: an adult with COVID-19.

The chain has TRBV4-3 and TRBJ2-1, with D possibly matching TRBD2 (5 bases). The CDR3 is made up of 14 amino acids. V gave up 0 bases and J gave up 6 bases, with 9 bases separating them. In germline, CDR1 is LGHNA, CDR2 YSLEER. Written as DNA, the CDR3 is TGCGCCAGCAGCCAAGATCCCGGGGTCAATGAGCAGTTCTTC. Translation gives CASSQDPGVNEQFF.

This clone has just a few counts. The chain couples TRBV27 to TRBJ1-1; D is uncertain. V was trimmed by 6 bases and J by 2 bases, leaving 10 bases between them. The CDR3 contains 13 residues. CDR1 and CDR2 (germline): MNHEY, SMNVEV (reference sequence). The CDR3 nucleotides are TGTGCCAGCAGCCGCCTGGGTAACACTGAAGCTTTCTTT. It specifies CASSRLGNTEAFF.

The rearrangement uses TRBV28 and TRBJ2-7; 7 bases map to TRBD1. V was clipped by 5 bases and J by 1 base; unmatched bases: 8. This CDR3 contains 15 residues. Germline CDR1 and CDR2: MDHEN and SYDVKM. CDR3 in amino acids: CASSNLRGQSYEQYF. As DNA, the CDR3 is TGTGCCAGCAGTAATCTAAGGGGACAGTCCTACGAGCAGTACTTC.

The chain carries TRBV9 and TRBJ2-7; 11 bases align to TRBD2. The CDR3 is 16 amino acids. After removal of 3 bases from V and 6 bases from J, the junction contained 11 bases not matched to a gene. CDR1 is SGDLS, CDR2 YYNGEE, per germline. As DNA, the CDR3 is TGTGCCAGCAGCGGACGAACTAGCGGGAGCTTCTCCGAGCAGTACTTC. Its protein is CASSGRTSGSFSEQYF.

This chain connects TRBV3-1 (or the pseudogene TRBV3-2) to TRBJ2-5; D remains ambiguous. Trimming left V 3 bases short and J 0 bases short, with 2 bases between. The CDR3 runs 12 residues. Germline CDR1 and CDR2: LGHDT and YNNKEL (reference sequence). The CDR3 loop reads CASSHNQETQYF. CDR3 DNA: TGTGCCAGCAGCCATAACCAAGAGACCCAGTACTTC.

V and J are TRBV6-5 and TRBJ1-1; no definite D call. In germline, CDR1 is MNHEY, CDR2 SVGAGI. The length of the CDR3 is 14 residues. V was trimmed by 7 bases and J by 3 bases, leaving 15 bases between them. CDR3 sequence (DNA): TGTGCCAGCAAACCACAGCGGATGGACACTGAAGCTTTCTTT. The encoded protein is CASKPQRMDTEAFF.

This clone was picked up one time. This rearrangement joins TRBV5-1 to TRBJ2-2; 8 bases line up with TRBD2. Germline V gene sequence: CDR1 SGHRS, CDR2 YFSETQ. CDR3 length: 16 residues. The V gene end was trimmed by 4 bases and the J gene end by 0 bases; junction bases not matched to a gene: 5. The chain's CDR3 is CASSQTSVANTGELFF. The DNA of the CDR3 is TGCGCCAGCAGCCAGACTAGCGTAGCGAACACCGGGGAGCTGTTTTTT.

The V call is TRBV6-5, the J call TRBJ2-3, with a tentative D call TRBD2 (6 bases). V was trimmed by 2 bases and J by 2 bases, leaving 11 bases between them. Germline values: CDR1 MNHEY, CDR2 SVGAGI. The CDR3 has 15 amino acids. The CDR3 nucleotides read TGTGCCAGCAGTTACCTTAGCGGTTCCACAGATACGCAGTATTTT. Protein: CASSYLSGSTDTQYF.